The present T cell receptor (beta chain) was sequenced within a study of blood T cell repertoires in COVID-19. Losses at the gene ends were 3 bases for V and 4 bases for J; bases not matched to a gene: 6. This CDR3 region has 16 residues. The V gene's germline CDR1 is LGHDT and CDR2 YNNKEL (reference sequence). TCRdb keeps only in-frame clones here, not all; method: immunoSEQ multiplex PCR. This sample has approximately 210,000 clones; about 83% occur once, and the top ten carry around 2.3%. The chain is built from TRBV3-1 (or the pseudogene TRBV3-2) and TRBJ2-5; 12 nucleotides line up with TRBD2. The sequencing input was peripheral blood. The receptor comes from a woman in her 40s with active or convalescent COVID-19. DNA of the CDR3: TGTGCCAGCAGCCACCTACTAGCGGGAGGTCCAGAGACCCAGTACTTC. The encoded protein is CASSHLLAGGPETQYF.